This TCR beta chain was sequenced for a study of control samples from healthy donors and cancer patients. Assay used: immunoSEQ multiplex PCR; TCRdb lists only in-frame clones, some missing. The profile shows under 200,000 clones, about 93% of them singletons. This TCR derives from a woman under 40 in good health. The sequenced material came from blood.

Here the CDR3 DNA reads TGTGCCAGCAGCTTAGGTGACGCAGGAAACACCATATATTTT. Its translation is CASSLGDAGNTIYF. The rearrangement uses TRBV7-2 and TRBJ1-3, with D uncertain. V shed 1 base and J shed 4 bases, with 8 bases lying between them. From germline, CDR1 is SGHTA and CDR2 FQGNSA. This CDR3 contains 14 residues.